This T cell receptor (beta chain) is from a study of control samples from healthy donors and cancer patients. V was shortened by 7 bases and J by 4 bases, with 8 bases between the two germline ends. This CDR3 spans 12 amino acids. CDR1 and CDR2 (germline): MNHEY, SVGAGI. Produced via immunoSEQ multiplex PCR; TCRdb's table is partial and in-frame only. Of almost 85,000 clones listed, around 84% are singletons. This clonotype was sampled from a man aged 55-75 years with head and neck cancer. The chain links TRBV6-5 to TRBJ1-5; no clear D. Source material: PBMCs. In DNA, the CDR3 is TGTGCCAGCATGGTCGTAAATCAGCCCCAGCATTTT. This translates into CASMVVNQPQHF.